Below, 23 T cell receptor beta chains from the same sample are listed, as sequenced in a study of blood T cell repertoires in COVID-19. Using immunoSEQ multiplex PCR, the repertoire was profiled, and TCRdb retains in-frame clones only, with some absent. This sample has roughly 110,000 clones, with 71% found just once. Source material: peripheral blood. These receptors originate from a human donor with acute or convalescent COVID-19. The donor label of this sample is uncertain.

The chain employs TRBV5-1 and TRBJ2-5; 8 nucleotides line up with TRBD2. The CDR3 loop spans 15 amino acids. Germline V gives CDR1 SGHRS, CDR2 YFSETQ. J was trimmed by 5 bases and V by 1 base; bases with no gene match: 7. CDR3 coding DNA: TGCGCCAGCAGCTTGTCTCCGGGGGGGCAGGAGACCCAGTACTTC. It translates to CASSLSPGGQETQYF.

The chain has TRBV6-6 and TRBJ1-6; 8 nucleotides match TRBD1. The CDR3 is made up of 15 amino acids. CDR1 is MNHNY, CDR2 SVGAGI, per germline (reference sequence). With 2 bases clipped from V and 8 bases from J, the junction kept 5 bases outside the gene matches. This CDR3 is CASSYPTGADSPLHF. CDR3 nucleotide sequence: TGTGCCAGCAGTTACCCGACAGGGGCAGATTCACCCCTCCACTTT.

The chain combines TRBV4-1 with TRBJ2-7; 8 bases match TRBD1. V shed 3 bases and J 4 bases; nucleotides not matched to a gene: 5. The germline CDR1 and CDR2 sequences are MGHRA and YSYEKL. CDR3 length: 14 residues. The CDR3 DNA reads TGCGCCAGCAGCCAGCGACAGGGGCAATACGAGCAGTACTTC. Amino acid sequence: CASSQRQGQYEQYF.

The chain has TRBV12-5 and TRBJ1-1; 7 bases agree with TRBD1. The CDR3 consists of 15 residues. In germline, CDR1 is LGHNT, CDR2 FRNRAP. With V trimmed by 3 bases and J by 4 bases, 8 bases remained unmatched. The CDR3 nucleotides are TGTGCTAGTGGTTTAAATTCAGGGGGGACCACTGAAGCTTTCTTT. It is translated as CASGLNSGGTTEAFF.

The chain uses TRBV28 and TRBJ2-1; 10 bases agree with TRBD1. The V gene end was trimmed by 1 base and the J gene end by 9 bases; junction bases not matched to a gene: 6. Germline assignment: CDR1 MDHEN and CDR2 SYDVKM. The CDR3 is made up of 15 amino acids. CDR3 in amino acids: CASSLFRTGGAEQFF. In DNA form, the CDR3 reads TGTGCCAGCAGTTTATTCAGGACAGGGGGAGCTGAGCAGTTCTTC.

CDR3 coding DNA: TGTGCCACGGGAGGGGCGGGCAATGAGCAGTTCTTC. Protein product: CATGGAGNEQFF. The V and J genes are TRBV10-3 and TRBJ2-1; TRBD2 agrees at 8 bases. The CDR3 has 12 residues. Per the germline V gene, CDR1 is ENHRY and CDR2 is SYGVKD. V shed 10 bases, J shed 6 bases, and the junction held 5 bases outside the gene matches.

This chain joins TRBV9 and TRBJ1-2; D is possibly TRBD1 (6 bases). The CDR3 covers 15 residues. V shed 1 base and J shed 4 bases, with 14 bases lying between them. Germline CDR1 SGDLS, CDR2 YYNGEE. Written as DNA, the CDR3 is TGTGCCAGCAGCGTATGGGGACAAGCTGGCTATGGCTACACCTTC. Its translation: CASSVWGQAGYGYTF.

In DNA form, the CDR3 reads TGTGCCAGCAGCGAGGAGGGGAATTTTTATTCACCCCTCCACTTT. It codes for CASSEEGNFYSPLHF. The chain employs TRBV9 and TRBJ1-6; weak D call: TRBD1 (5 bases). Germline loops: CDR1 SGDLS, CDR2 YYNGEE. The V end was cut by 3 bases, the J end by 8 bases, with 15 bases between. There are 15 residues in the CDR3. Based on the CDR3 plus reference TRBV9 and TRBJ1-6, the full variable domain is DSGVTQTPKHLITATGQRVTLRCSPRSGDLSVYWYQQSLDQGLQFLIQYYNGEERAKGNILERFSAQQFPDLHSELNLSSLELGDSALYFCASSEEGNFYSPLHFGNGTRLTVT.

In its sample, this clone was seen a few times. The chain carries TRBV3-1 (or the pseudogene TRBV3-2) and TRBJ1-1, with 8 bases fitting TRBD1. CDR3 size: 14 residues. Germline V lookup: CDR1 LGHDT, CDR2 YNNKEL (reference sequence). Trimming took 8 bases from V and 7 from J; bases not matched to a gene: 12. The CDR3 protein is CASFPSTGVSEAFF. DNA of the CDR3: TGTGCCAGCTTCCCCTCGACAGGGGTCAGTGAAGCTTTCTTT.

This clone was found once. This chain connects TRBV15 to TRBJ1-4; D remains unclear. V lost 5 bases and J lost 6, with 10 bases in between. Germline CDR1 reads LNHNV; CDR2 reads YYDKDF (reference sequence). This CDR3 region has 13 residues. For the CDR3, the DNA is TGTGCCACCAGCGTTGGCCGTTATGAAAAACTGTTTTTT. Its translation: CATSVGRYEKLFF.

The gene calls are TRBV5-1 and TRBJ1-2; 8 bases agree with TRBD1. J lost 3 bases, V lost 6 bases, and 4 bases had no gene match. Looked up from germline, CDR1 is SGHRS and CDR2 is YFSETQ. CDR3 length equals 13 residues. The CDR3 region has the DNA TGCGCCAGCAAACCGGGACAGGACTATGGCTACACCTTC. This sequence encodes CASKPGQDYGYTF. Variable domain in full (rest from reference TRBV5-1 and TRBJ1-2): KAGVTQTPRYLIKTRGQQVTLSCSPISGHRSVSWYQQTPGQGLQFLFEYFSETQRNKGNFPGRFSGRQFSNSRSEMNVSTLELGDSALYLCASKPGQDYGYTFGSGTRLTVV.

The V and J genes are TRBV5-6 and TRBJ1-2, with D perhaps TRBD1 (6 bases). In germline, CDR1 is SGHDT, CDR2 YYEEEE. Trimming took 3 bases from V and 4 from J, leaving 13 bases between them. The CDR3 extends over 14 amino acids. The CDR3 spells CASSYGQTLYGYTF. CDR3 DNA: TGTGCCAGCAGCTACGGACAGACCCTCTATGGCTACACCTTC.

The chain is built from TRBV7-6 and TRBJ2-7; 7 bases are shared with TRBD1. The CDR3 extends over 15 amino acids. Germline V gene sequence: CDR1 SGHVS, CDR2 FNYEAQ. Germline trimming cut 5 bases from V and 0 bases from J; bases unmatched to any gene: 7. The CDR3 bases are TGTGCCAGCAGCCCCTCGGGGACAGCCTCCTACGAGCAGTACTTC. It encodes CASSPSGTASYEQYF.

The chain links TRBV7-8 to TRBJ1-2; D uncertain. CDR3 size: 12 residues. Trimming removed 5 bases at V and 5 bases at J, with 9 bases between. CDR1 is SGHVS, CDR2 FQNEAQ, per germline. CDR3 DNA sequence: TGTGCCAGCAGCGATACCACTTATGGCTACACCTTC. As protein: CASSDTTYGYTF. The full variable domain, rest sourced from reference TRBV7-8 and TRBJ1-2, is GAGVSQSPRYKVAKRGQDVALRCDPISGHVSLFWYQQALGQGPEFLTYFQNEAQLDKSGLPSDRFFAERPEGSVSTLKIQRTQQEDSAVYLCASSDTTYGYTFGSGTRLTVV.

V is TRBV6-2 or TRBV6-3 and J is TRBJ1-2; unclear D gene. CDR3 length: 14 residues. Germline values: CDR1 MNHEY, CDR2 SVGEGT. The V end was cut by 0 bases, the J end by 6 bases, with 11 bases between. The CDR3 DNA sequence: TGTGCCAGCAGTTACTCAGCGGGGAGGAATGGCTACACCTTC. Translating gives CASSYSAGRNGYTF.

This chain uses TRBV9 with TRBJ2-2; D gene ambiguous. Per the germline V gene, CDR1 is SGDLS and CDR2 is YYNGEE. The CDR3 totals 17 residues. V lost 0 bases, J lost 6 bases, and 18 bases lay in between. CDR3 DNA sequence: TGTGCCAGCAGCGTAGAAAGTCCCGGGTACTTTGCCGGGGAGCTGTTTTTT. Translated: CASSVESPGYFAGELFF.

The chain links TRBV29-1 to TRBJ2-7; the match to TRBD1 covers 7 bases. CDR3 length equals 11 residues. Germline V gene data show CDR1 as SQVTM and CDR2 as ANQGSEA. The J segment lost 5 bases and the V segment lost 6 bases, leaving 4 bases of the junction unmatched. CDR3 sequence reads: CSVETGNEQYV. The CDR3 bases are TGCAGCGTAGAGACAGGGAACGAGCAGTACGTC.

CDR3: CASSWTLMRGNTEAFF. CDR3 bases: TGCGCCAGCAGCTGGACGTTAATGCGGGGGAACACTGAAGCTTTCTTT. The V and J genes are TRBV5-1 and TRBJ1-1, with D hard to call. The CDR3 contains 16 residues. V shed 3 bases and J shed 1 base, with 16 bases lying between them. Germline loops: CDR1 SGHRS, CDR2 YFSETQ.

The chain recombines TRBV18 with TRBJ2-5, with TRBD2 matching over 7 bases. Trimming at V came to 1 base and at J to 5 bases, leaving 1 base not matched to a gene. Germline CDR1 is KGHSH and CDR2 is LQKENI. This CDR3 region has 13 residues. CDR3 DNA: TGTGCCAGCTCACCACAGGGAGGGGAGACCCAGTACTTC. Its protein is CASSPQGGETQYF.

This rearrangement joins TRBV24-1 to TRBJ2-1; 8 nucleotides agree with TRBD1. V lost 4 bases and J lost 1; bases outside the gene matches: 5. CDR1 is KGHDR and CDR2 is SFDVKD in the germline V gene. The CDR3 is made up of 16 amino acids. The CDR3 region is CATSDPDRGSYNEQFF. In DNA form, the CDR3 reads TGTGCCACCAGTGACCCAGACAGGGGATCCTACAATGAGCAGTTCTTC.

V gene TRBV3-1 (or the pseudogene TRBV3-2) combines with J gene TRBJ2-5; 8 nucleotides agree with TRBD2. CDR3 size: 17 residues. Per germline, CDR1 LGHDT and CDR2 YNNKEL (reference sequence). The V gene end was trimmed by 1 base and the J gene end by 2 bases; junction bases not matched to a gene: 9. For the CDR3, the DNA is TGTGCCAGCAGCCAAGTCGTTAGCCGCGGGGGGCAAGAGACCCAGTACTTC. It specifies CASSQVVSRGGQETQYF.

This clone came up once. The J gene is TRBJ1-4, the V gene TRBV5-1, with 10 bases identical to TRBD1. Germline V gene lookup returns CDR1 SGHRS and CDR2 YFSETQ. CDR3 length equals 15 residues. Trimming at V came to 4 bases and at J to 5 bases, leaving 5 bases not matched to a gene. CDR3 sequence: CASSRTGQGNEKLFF. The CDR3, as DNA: TGCGCCAGCAGCAGAACGGGACAGGGGAATGAAAAACTGTTTTTT.

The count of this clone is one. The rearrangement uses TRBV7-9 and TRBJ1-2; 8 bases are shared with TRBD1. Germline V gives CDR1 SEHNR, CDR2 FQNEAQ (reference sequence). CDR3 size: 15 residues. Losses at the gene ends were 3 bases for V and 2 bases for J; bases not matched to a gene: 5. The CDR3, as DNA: TGTGCCAGCAGCTTCACCAGGGGGCCGAACTATGGCTACACCTTC. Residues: CASSFTRGPNYGYTF.